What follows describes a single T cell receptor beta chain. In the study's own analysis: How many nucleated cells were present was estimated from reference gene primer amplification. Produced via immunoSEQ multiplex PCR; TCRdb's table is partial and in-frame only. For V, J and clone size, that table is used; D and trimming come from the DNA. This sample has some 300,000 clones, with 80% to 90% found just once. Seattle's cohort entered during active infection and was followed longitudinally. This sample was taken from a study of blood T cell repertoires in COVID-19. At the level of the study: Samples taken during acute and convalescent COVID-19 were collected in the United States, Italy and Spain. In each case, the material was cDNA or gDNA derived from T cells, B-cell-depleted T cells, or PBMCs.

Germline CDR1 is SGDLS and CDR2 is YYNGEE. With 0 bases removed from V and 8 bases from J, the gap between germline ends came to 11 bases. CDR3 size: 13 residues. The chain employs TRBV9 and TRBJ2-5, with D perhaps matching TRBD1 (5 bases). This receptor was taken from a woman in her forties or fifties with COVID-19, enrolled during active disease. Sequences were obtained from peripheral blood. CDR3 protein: CASSVVGADTQYF. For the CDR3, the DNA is TGTGCCAGCAGCGTAGTAGGGGCGGACACCCAGTACTTC.